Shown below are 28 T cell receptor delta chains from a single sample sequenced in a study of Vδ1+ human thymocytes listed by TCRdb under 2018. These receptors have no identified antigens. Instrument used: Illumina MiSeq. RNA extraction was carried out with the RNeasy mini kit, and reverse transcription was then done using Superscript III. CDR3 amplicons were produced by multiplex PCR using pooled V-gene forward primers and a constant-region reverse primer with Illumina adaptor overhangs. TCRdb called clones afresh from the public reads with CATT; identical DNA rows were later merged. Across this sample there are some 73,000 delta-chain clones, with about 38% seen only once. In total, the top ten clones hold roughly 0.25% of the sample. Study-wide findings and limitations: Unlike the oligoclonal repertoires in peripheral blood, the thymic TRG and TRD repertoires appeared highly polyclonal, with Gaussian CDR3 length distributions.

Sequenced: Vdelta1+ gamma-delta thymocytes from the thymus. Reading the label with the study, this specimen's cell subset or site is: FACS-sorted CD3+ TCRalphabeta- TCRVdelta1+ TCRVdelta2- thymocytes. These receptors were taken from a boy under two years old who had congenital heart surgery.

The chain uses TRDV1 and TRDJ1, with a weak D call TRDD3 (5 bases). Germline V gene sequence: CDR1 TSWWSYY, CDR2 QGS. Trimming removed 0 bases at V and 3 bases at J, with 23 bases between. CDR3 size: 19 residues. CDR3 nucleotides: TGTGCTCTTGGGGAACTGTGGGCGGGGGTTGCCCTTAGGGCCGATAAACTCATCTTT. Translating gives CALGELWAGVALRADKLIF.

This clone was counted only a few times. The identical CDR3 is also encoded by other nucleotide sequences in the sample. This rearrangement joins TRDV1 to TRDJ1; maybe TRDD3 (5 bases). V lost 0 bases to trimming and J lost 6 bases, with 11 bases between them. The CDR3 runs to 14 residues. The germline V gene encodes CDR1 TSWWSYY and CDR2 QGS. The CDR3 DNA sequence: TGTGCTCTTGGGGAACTTACGGGATTGCATAAACTCATCTTT. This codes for CALGELTGLHKLIF.

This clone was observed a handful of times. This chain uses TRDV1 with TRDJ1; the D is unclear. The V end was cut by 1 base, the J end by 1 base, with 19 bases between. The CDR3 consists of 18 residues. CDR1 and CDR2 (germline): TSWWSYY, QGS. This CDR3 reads CALGEPLSLSLTTDKLIF. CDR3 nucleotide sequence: TGTGCTCTTGGGGAACCGCTCTCTCTTTCCCTGACCACCGATAAACTCATCTTT.

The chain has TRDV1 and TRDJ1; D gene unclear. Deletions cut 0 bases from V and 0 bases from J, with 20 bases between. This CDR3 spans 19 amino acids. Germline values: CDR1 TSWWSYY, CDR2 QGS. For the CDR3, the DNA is TGTGCTCTTGGGGAACTAGGCGTACTCCATAATCCCCACACCGATAAACTCATCTTT. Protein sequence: CALGELGVLHNPHTDKLIF.

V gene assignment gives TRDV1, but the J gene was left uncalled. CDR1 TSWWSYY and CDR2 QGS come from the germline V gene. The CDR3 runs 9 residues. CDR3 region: CALGELLTF. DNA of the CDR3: TGTGCTCTTGGGGAACTCCTCACATTC.

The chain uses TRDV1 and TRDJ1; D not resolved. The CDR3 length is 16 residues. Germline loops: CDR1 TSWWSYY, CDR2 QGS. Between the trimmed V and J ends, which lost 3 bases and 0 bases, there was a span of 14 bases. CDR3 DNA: TGTGCTCTTGGGGAGGTAATCTTCTCGTACACCGATAAACTCATCTTT. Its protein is CALGEVIFSYTDKLIF.

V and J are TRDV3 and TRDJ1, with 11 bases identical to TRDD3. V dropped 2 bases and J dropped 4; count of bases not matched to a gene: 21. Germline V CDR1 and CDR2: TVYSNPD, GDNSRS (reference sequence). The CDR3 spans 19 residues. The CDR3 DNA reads TGTGCCTTTTTGTCCCTACGTTTACTGGGGGATAGATGGTGCGATAAACTCATCTTT. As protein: CAFLSLRLLGDRWCDKLIF.

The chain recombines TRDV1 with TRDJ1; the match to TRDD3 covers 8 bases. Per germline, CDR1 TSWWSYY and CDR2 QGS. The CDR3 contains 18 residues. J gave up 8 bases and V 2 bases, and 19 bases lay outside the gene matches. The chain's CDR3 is CALGESSTGGCRSNKLIF. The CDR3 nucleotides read TGTGCTCTTGGGGAATCGAGTACTGGGGGCTGCCGGTCGAACAAACTCATCTTT.

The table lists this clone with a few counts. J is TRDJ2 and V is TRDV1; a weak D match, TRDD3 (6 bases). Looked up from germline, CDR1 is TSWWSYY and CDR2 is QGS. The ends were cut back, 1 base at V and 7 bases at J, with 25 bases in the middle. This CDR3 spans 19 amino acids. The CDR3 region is CALGEPFDTRIPPLAQLFF. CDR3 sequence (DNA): TGTGCTCTTGGGGAACCCTTTGATACACGGATACCCCCTTTAGCACAACTCTTCTTT.

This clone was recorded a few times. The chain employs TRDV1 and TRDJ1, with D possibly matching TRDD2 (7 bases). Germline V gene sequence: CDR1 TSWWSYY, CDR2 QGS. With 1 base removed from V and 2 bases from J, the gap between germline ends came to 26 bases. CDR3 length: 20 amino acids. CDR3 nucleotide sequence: TGTGCTCTTGGGGAACGTTCCTACGGTGTACTGGGAGATGTAACCGATAAACTCATCTTT. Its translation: CALGERSYGVLGDVTDKLIF.

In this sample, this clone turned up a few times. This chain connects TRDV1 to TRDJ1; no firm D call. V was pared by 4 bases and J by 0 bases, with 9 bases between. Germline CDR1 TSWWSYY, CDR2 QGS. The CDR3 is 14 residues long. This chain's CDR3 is CALGVLTDTDKLIF. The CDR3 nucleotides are TGTGCTCTTGGGGTACTAACCGACACCGATAAACTCATCTTT.

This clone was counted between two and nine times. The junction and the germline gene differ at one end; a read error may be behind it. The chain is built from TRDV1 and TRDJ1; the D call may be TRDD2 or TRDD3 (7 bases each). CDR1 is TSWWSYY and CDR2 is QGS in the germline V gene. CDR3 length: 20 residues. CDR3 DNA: TGTGCTCTTGGGGCGTTCCTACTATACTGGGGACCCGGGTACACCGATAAACCCATCTTT. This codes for CALGAFLLYWGPGYTDKPIF.

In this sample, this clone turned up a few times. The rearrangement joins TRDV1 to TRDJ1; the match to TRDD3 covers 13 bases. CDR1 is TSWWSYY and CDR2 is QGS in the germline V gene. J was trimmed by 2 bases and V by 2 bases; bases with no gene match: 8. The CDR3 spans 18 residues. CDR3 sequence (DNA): TGTGCTCTTGGGGAAGTCCCGTACTGGGGGATACGTACCGATAAACTCATCTTT. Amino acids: CALGEVPYWGIRTDKLIF.

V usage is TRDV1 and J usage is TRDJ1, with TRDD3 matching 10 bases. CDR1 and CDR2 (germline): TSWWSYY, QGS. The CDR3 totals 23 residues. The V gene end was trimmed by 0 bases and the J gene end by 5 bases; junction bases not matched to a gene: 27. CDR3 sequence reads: CALGELSPIGLYWGILPRDKLIF. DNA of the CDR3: TGTGCTCTTGGGGAACTCAGTCCTATCGGCCTGTACTGGGGGATCCTCCCGCGGGATAAACTCATCTTT.

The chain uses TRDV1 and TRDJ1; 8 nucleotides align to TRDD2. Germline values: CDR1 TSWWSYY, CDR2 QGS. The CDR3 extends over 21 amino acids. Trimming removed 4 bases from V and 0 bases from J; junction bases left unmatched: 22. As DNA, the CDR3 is TGTGCTCTTGGGGGGACTTCCTACGGAAGTGGGGGCCGAATGTACACCGATAAACTCATCTTT. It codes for CALGGTSYGSGGRMYTDKLIF.

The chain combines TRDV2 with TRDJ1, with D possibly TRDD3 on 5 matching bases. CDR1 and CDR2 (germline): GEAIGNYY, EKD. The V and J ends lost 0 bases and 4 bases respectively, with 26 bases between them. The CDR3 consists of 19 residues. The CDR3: CACDTVSGALVSPIDKLIF. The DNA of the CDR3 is TGTGCCTGTGACACCGTGAGTGGGGCCCTGGTATCTCCCATCGATAAACTCATCTTT.

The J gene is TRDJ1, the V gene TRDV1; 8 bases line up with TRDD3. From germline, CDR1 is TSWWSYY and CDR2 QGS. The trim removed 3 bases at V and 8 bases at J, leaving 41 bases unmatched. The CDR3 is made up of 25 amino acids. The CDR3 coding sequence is TGTGCTCTTGGGGATACTTCCCACCCCGGTTACTACTGGGGATACCTCTCCGGAAGAGCCAAGAAACTCATCTTT. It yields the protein CALGDTSHPGYYWGYLSGRAKKLIF.

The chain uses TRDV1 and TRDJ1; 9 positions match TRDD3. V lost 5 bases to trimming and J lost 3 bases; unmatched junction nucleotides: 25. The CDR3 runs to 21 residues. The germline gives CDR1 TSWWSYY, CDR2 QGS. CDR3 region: CALGNRNGGYTAYGPSDKLIF. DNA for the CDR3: TGTGCTCTTGGGAACCGTAATGGGGGATATACGGCTTACGGACCGTCCGATAAACTCATCTTT.

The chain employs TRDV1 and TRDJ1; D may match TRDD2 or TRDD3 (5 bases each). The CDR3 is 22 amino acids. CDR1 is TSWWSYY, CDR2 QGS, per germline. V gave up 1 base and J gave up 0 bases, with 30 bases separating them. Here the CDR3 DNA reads TGTGCTCTTGGGGAACCAGGGGGGCCCCTATTCCTCGTGACCCCCTACACCGATAAACTCATCTTT. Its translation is CALGEPGGPLFLVTPYTDKLIF.

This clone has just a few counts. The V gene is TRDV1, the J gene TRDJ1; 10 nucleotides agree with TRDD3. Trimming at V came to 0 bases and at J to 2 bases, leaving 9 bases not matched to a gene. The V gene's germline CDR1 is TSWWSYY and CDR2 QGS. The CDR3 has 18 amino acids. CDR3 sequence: CALGELVRGIRVTDKLIF. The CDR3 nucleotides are TGTGCTCTTGGGGAACTTGTCCGGGGGATACGTGTGACCGATAAACTCATCTTT.

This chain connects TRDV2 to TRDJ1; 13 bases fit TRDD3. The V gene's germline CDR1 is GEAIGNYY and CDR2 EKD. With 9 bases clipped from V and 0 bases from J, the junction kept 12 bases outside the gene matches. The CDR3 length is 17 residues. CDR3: CATRYWGIRSYTDKLIF. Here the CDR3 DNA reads TGTGCCACCCGGTACTGGGGGATACGATCGTACACCGATAAACTCATCTTT.

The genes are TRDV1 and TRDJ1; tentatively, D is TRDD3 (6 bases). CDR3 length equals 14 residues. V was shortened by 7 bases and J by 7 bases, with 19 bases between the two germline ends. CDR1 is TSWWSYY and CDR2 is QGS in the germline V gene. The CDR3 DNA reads TGTGCTCTTGTGGTCCCTCTCGGGGATGGTAAACTCATCTTT. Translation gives CALVVPLGDGKLIF.

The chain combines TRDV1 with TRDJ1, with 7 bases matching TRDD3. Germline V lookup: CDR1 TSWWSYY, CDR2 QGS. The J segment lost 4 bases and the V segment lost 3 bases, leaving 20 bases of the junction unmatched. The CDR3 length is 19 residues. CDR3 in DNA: TGTGCTCTTGGGGAGGGGCCCTGCGTACTGGGGCCTCCGGGCGATAAACTCATCTTT. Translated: CALGEGPCVLGPPGDKLIF.

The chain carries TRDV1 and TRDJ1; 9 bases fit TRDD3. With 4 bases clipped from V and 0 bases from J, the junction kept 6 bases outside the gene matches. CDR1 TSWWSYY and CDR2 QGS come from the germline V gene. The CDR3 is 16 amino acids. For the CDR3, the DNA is TGTGCTCTTGGGGCTACTGGGGGAACGTACACCGATAAACTCATCTTT. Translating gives CALGATGGTYTDKLIF.

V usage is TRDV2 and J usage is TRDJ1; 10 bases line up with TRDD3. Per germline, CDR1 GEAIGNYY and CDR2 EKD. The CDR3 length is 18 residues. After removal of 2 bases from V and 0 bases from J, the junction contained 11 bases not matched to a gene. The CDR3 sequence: CACDIRTGGSEYTDKLIF. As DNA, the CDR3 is TGTGCCTGTGACATCCGTACTGGGGGATCCGAGTACACCGATAAACTCATCTTT.

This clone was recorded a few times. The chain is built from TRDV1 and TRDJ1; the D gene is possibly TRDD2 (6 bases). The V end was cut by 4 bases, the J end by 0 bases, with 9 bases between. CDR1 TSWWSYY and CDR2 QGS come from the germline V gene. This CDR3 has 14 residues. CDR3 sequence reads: CALGGSYYTDKLIF. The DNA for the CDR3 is TGTGCTCTTGGGGGGTCCTACTACACCGATAAACTCATCTTT.

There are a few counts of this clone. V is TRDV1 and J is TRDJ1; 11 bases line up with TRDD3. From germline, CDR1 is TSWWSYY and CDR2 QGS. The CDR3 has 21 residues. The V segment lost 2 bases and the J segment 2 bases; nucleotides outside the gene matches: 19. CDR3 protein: CALGEYLLRLWGIRHTDKLIF. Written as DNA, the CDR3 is TGTGCTCTTGGGGAATACCTTCTACGCCTATGGGGGATACGCCATACCGATAAACTCATCTTT.

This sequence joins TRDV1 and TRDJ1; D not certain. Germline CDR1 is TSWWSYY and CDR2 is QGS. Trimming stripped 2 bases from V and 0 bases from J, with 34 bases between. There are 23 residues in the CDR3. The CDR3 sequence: CALGERPTDQARHRGPYTDKLIF. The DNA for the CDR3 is TGTGCTCTTGGGGAAAGACCCACTGACCAGGCCCGCCACCGCGGTCCGTACACCGATAAACTCATCTTT.